These T cell receptor beta chains were read from a single sample in a study of blood T cell repertoires in COVID-19. Profiling relied on immunoSEQ multiplex PCR, and the TCRdb table lists in-frame clones only, not all of them. This table holds fewer than 400,000 clones, 92% found once. The specimen was PBMCs or T cells enriched from blood (not recorded which). The receptors stem from a woman in her twenties or thirties who had recovered from COVID-19. CDR3s include the opening cysteine and the closing phenylalanine or tryptophan. D genes are given only for firm matches. A clone size is listed for some rows: how often the clone was seen (once, few, many), or a class if it is expanded.

>once|TRBJ2-1|TRBD1|TRBV2
TGTGCCAGCAGTCGACAGGGGGCTTCCTACAATGAGCAGTTCTTC
CASSRQGASYNEQFF
>.|TRBJ2-4|TRBD2|TRBV19
TGTGCCAGTAGTACCCGGTGGCTAGCGGAGACGACAATAGCCAAAAACATTCAGTACTTC
CASSTRWLAETTIAKNIQYF
>.|TRBJ1-1|.|TRBV7-9
TGTGCCAGCAGCCCCAACCTGCACTCACGGCGGTTGAACACTGAAGCTTTCTTT
CASSPNLHSRRLNTEAFF
>.|TRBJ1-2|TRBD1|TRBV12-3/TRBV12-4
TGTGCCAGCAGTCGTCACAGGGGTGGCTACACCTTC
CASSRHRGGYTF
>once|TRBJ1-2|.|TRBV3-1/TRBV3-2
TGTGCCAGCAGCCAGGTCGGCAGGGGTGGCTACACCTTC
CASSQVGRGGYTF
>.|TRBJ2-7|TRBD1|TRBV28
TGTGCCAGCAGGCGAAGACAGGGGAGTAGCGAGCAGTACTTC
CASRRRQGSSEQYF
>.|TRBJ2-3|.|TRBV6-5
TGTGCCAGCAGTTACGGGTGGGAGACTGGCACAGATACGCAGTATTTT
CASSYGWETGTDTQYF
>.|TRBJ1-1|.|TRBV2
TGTGCCAGCAGTGAAGCCCATCGGCGGACTGAAGCTTTCTTT
CASSEAHRRTEAFF
>.|TRBJ2-1|.|TRBV7-9
TGTGCCAGCAGCTCCGTAAACGAGGATGAGCAGTTCTTC
CASSSVNEDEQFF
>.|TRBJ1-3|.|TRBV2
TGTGCCAGCAGAGACAACCGTTTCTCTGGAAACACCATATATTTT
CASRDNRFSGNTIYF
>.|TRBJ1-2|.|TRBV5-1
TGCGCCAGCAGCTCCTCCTTAGATCCGACTAACTATGGCTACACCTTC
CASSSSLDPTNYGYTF
>.|TRBJ2-3|.|TRBV29-1
TGCAGCGTTGAACTCAACCGCGCAGATACGCAGTATTTT
CSVELNRADTQYF
>.|TRBJ2-1|TRBD2|TRBV19
TGTGCCAGTAGTATTCCTGGAGCGGGAGGTTCCTTGATTGTCAATGAGCAGTTCTTC
CASSIPGAGGSLIVNEQFF
>.|TRBJ1-5|TRBD1|TRBV6-6
TGTGCCAGCAGAACCGGGACAGGGAGGTCAGGGCCCCAGCATTTT
CASRTGTGRSGPQHF
>few|TRBJ1-1|.|TRBV19
TGTGCCAGTAAAGGGACGGCTTCCTTGGGAGGGAAGAACACTGAAGCTTTCTTT
CASKGTASLGGKNTEAFF
>.|TRBJ1-6|.|TRBV7-2
TGTGCCAGCAGACCTGGGACTTCTAATTCACCCCTCCACTTT
CASRPGTSNSPLHF
>few|TRBJ1-6|TRBD1|TRBV9
TGTGCCAGCAGCGGAGGACAGGGGTTTTCACCCCTCCACTTT
CASSGGQGFSPLHF
>few|TRBJ1-5|TRBD1|TRBV29-1
TGCAGCGTCGCCGCCGGGACAGGGGGCAATCAGCCCCAGCATTTT
CSVAAGTGGNQPQHF
>.|TRBJ1-3|.|TRBV5-6
TGTGCCAGCAGCTGGGCGGGGACCTTCTCTGGAAACACCATATATTTT
CASSWAGTFSGNTIYF
>once|TRBJ2-2|.|TRBV28
TGTGCCAGCAGTTTAGGCAGGGGTAGAACCGGGGAGCTGTTTTTT
CASSLGRGRTGELFF
>.|TRBJ1-5|TRBD1|TRBV28
TGTGCCAGCAGTTTAGGTCGGGACAGGGCTAGGATGACACGCAATCAGCCCCAGCATTTT
CASSLGRDRARMTRNQPQHF
>.|TRBJ2-3|.|TRBV15
TGTGCCACCAGCAGAGATAGGAGGGTAGATACGCAGTATTTT
CATSRDRRVDTQYF
>.|TRBJ1-1|.|TRBV4-1
TGCGCCAGCAGCCAAGAAGAGGCAGTTTTCACTGAAGCTTTCTTT
CASSQEEAVFTEAFF
>.|TRBJ2-1|TRBD2|TRBV11-2
TGTGCCAGCAACCGGGGGCTAGCGGGATTGCGCAATGAGCAGTTCTTC
CASNRGLAGLRNEQFF
>once|TRBJ1-4|.|TRBV5-6
TGTGCCAGCAGCCGCGCGGGGGGATCTAATGAAAAACTGTTTTTT
CASSRAGGSNEKLFF
>.|TRBJ1-2|.|TRBV9
TGTGCCAGCAGCGTAGGGTGGACTCAGGGGCGCCACTATGGCTACACCTTC
CASSVGWTQGRHYGYTF
>.|TRBJ2-7|TRBD1|TRBV29-1
TGCAGCGTTGTACGGGACAGGGGCGAGCAGTACTTC
CSVVRDRGEQYF
>.|TRBJ1-4|.|TRBV19
TGTGCCAGTAGTCCGGGAGACGCGAGGAAAAAACTGTTTTTT
CASSPGDARKKLFF
>.|TRBJ1-4|.|TRBV19
TGTGCCAGTAGTATGTTCGGGTGGACAACTAATGAAAAACTGTTTTTT
CASSMFGWTTNEKLFF
>once|TRBJ1-2|TRBD1|TRBV11-2
TGTGCCAGCGGCCGTGGCCTCCGGACAGGGGGCAATGGCTACACCTTC
CASGRGLRTGGNGYTF
>.|TRBJ2-5|TRBD2|TRBV11-2
TGTGCCAGCAGCTCCTCGGTCGGACTAGCGGGAGCTGCAGAGACCCAGTACTTC
CASSSSVGLAGAAETQYF
>.|TRBJ2-7|.|TRBV4-1
TGCGCCAGCAGCCAAGGGGGCTCCCGGCTAGGGCGAGAGCAGTACTTC
CASSQGGSRLGREQYF
>.|TRBJ1-4|TRBD1|TRBV2
TGTGCCAGCAGAACGGGACAGAGTAATGAAAAACTGTTTTTT
CASRTGQSNEKLFF
>.|TRBJ2-3|TRBD2|TRBV20-1
TGCAGTGCTAGTGATAGCGGGAGAGGGGCAGATACGCAGTATTTT
CSASDSGRGADTQYF
>.|TRBJ2-2|.|TRBV28
TGTGCCAGCAGTCGCCACGCGGGGCCCGGGGAGCTGTTTTTT
CASSRHAGPGELFF
>.|TRBJ2-6|.|TRBV7-3
TGTGCCAGCAGCCAGCCGGGACAAAGCTCTGGGGCCAACGTCCTGACTTTC
CASSQPGQSSGANVLTF
>once|TRBJ1-2|.|TRBV28
TGTGCCAGCACTATAGACAGCCGGAAGCATGGCTACACCTTC
CASTIDSRKHGYTF
>.|TRBJ2-7|TRBD2|TRBV9
TGTGCCAGCAGTCCAGCGGGAGGCCTCTCCTACGAGCAGTACTTC
CASSPAGGLSYEQYF
>.|TRBJ2-1|.|TRBV5-8
TGTGCCAGCAGCCCGAGCATAAACAATGAGCAGTTCTTC
CASSPSINNEQFF
>.|TRBJ1-3|.|TRBV11-3
TGTGCCAGCAGCTTAAGGGACAACTACGGCTCTGGAAACACCATATATTTT
CASSLRDNYGSGNTIYF
>once|TRBJ1-2|TRBD1|TRBV2
TGTGCCAGCAATCCGGGACAGGGGAACTATGGCTACACCTTC
CASNPGQGNYGYTF
>.|TRBJ1-1|.|TRBV27
TGTGCCAGCAGTTTACGAGCAGGGCGAACTGAAGCTTTCTTT
CASSLRAGRTEAFF
>.|TRBJ1-6|TRBD1|TRBV6-5
TGTGCCAGCAGCAATGGACAGGGGGCTTCACCCCTCCACTTT
CASSNGQGASPLHF
>.|TRBJ2-3|.|TRBV19
TGTGCCAGTCGAACCGGGACTTTCACAGATACGCAGTATTTT
CASRTGTFTDTQYF
>.|TRBJ2-1|TRBD2|TRBV12-3/TRBV12-4
TGTGCCAGCAGCGGGACTAGAGAGCAGTTCTTC
CASSGTREQFF
>.|TRBJ2-1|TRBD2|TRBV25-1
TGTGCCAGCAGTTCGATTTCGGGGGGCTCCTACAATGAGCAGTTCTTC
CASSSISGGSYNEQFF
>.|TRBJ2-3|.|TRBV5-1
TGCGCCAGCAGCTGGGCAGGTAGCACAGATACGCAGTATTTT
CASSWAGSTDTQYF
>.|TRBJ1-2|TRBD1|TRBV5-1
TGCGCCAGCAGCACCGGACAGGAGAGGCATGGCTACACCTTC
CASSTGQERHGYTF
>.|TRBJ2-7|TRBD1|TRBV5-1
TGCGCCAGCAGCAGGGCGGGGACAGGGTCCTACGAGCAGTACTTC
CASSRAGTGSYEQYF
>.|TRBJ1-1|TRBD1|TRBV28
TGTGCCAGCCAGGGGGCGCAGAATGATCGGGAGGCTTTCTTT
CASQGAQNDREAFF
>.|TRBJ2-2|.|TRBV28
TGTGCCAGCAGTTTATTACCTAGGACAGATGGGTACCCCGGGGAGCTGTTTTTT
CASSLLPRTDGYPGELFF
>.|TRBJ2-1|TRBD2|TRBV18
TGTGCCAGCTCACCGAGACTAGCGGGGGACAATGAGCAGTTCTTC
CASSPRLAGDNEQFF
>few|TRBJ2-6|.|TRBV4-1
TGCGCCAGCAGCCAAGCCCCCGGGACTGGGGCCAACGTCCTGACTTTC
CASSQAPGTGANVLTF